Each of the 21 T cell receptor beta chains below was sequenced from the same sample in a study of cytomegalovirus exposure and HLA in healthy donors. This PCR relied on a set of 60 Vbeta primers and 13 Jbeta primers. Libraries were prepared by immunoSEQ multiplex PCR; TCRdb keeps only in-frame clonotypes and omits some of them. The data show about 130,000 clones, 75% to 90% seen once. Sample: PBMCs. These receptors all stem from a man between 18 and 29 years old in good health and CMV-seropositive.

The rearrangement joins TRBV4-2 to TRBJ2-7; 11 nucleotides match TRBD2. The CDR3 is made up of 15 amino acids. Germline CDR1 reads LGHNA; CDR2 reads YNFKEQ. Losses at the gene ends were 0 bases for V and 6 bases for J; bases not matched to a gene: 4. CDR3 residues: CASSQELAGDLEQYF. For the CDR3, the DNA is TGTGCCAGCAGCCAAGAACTAGCGGGGGACCTCGAGCAGTACTTC.

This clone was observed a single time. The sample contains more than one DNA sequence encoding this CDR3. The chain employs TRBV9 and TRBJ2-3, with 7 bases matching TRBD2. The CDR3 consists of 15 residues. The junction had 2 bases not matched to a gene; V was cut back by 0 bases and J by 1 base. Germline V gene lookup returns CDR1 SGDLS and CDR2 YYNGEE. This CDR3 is CASSVGGLGTDTQYF. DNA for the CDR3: TGTGCCAGCAGCGTAGGTGGACTAGGCACAGATACGCAGTATTTT.

CDR3 bases: TGCGCCAGCAGCCTGGGCGGGGTGAATGCAGAGACCCAGTACTTC. It specifies CASSLGGVNAETQYF. V and J are TRBV5-1 and TRBJ2-5, with D possibly being TRBD2 (6 bases). CDR1 and CDR2 (germline): SGHRS, YFSETQ. Between the trimmed V and J ends, which lost 4 bases and 4 bases, there was a span of 17 bases. The length of the CDR3 is 15 residues. Full variable domain (missing parts from reference TRBV5-1 and TRBJ2-5): KAGVTQTPRYLIKTRGQQVTLSCSPISGHRSVSWYQQTPGQGLQFLFEYFSETQRNKGNFPGRFSGRQFSNSRSEMNVSTLELGDSALYLCASSLGGVNAETQYFGPGTRLLVL.

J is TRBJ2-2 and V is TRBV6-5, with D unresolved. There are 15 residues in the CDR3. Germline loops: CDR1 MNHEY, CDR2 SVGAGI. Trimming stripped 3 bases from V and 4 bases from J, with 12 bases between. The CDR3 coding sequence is TGTGCCAGCAGTTATGTTACAGATGGCACCGGGGAGCTGTTTTTT. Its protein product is CASSYVTDGTGELFF.

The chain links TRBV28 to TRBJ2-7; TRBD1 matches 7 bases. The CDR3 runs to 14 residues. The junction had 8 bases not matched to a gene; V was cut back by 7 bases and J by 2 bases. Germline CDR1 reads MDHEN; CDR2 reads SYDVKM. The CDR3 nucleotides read TGTGCCAGCAAACGACCGGGACAGCCCTACGAGCAGTACTTC. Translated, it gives CASKRPGQPYEQYF.

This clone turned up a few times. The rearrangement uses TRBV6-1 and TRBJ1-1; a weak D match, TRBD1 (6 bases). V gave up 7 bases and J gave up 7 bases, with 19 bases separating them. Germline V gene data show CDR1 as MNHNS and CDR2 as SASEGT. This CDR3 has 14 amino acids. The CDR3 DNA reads TGTGCCAGCACCCTGACAGGAACACCCCTTGAAGCTTTCTTT. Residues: CASTLTGTPLEAFF.

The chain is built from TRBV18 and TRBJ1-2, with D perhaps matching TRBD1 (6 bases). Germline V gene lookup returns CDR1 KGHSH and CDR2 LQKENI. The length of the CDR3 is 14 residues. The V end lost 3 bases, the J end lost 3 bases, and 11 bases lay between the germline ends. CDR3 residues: CASSPDSTDYGYTF. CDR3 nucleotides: TGTGCCAGCTCACCGGACAGTACTGACTATGGCTACACCTTC.

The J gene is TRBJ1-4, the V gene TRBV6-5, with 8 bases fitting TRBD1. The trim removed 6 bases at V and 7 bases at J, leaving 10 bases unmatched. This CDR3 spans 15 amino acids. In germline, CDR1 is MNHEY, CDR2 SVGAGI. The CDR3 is CASRPLDRVAEKLFF. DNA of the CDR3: TGTGCCAGCAGACCCTTGGACAGGGTTGCTGAAAAACTGTTTTTT.

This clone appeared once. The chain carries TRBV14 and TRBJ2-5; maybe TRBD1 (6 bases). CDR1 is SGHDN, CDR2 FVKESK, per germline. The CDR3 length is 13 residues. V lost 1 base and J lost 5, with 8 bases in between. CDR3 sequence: CASSQAGAETQYF. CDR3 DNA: TGTGCCAGCAGCCAAGCAGGGGCCGAGACCCAGTACTTC.

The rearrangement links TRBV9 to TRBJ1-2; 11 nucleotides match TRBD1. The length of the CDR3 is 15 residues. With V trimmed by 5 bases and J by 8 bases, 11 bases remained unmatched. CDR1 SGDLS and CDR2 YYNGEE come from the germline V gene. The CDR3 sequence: CASRSAGQGELGYTF. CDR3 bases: TGTGCCAGCAGGTCCGCGGGACAGGGGGAGTTGGGCTACACCTTC.

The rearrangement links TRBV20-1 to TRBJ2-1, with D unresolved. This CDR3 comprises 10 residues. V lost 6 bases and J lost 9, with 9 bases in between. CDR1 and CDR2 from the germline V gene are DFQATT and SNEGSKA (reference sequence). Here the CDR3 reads CSALVVEQFF. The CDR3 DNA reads TGCAGTGCCTTAGTAGTTGAGCAGTTCTTC.

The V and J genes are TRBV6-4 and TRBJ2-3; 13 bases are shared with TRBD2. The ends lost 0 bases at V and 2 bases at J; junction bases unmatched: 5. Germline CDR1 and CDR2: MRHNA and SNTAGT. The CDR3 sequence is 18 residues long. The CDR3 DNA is TGTGCCAGCAGTGACTCGAAACTAGCGGGGGGGTTCACAGATACGCAGTATTTT. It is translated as CASSDSKLAGGFTDTQYF.

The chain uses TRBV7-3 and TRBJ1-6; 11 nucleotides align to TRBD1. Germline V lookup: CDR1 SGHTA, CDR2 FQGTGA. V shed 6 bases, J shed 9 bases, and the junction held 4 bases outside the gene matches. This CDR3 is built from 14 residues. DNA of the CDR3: TGTGCCAGCAGTTCGGGACAGGGGGTTTCACCCCTCCACTTT. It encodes CASSSGQGVSPLHF.

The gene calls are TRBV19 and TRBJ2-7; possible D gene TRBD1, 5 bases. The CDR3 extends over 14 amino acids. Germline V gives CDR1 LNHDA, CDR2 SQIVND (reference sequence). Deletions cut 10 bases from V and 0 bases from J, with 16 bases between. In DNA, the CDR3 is TGTGCCACCAGGCACAGGACCATCTCCTACGAGCAGTACTTC. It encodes CATRHRTISYEQYF.

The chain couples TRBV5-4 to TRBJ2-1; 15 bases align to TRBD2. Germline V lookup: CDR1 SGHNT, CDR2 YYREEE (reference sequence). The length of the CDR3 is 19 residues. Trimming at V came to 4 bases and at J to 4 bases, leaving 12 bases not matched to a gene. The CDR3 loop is CASSRDPGLAGGQYNEQFF. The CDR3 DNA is TGTGCCAGCAGCCGAGACCCGGGACTAGCGGGGGGCCAATACAATGAGCAGTTCTTC.

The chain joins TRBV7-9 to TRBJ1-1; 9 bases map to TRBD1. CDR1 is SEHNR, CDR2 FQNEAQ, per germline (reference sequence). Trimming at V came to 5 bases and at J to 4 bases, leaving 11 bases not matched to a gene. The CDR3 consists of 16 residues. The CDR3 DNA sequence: TGTGCCAGCAGCCAGAGACAGGGGGGATTGAGCACTGAAGCTTTCTTT. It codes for CASSQRQGGLSTEAFF.

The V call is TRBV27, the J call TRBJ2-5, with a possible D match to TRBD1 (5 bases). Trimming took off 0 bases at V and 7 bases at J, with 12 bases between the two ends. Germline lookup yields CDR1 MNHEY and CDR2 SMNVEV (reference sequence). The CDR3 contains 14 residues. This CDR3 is CASSLSGPWGTQYF. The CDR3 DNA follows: TGTGCCAGCAGTTTATCGGGGCCCTGGGGGACCCAGTACTTC.

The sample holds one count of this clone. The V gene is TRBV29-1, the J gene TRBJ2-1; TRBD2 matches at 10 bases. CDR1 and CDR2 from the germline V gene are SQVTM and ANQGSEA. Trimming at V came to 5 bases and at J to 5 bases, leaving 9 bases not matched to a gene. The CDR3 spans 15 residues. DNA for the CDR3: TGCAGCGTTTGGTGGACTAGCGGTCCCAACAATGAGCAGTTCTTC. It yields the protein CSVWWTSGPNNEQFF.

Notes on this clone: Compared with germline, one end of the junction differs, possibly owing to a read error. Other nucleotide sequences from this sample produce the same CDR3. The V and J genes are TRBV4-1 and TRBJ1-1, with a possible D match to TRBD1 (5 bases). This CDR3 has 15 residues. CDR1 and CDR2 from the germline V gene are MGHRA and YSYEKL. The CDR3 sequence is CASSQDSGGNTEAFF. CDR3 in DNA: TGCGCCAGCAGTCAAGATTCCGGGGGGAACACTGAAGCTTTCTTT.

Written as DNA, the CDR3 is TGTGCCAGCAGCACACTACAGGGAACCTCCTACGAGCAGTACTTC. Its translation is CASSTLQGTSYEQYF. The chain employs TRBV7-9 and TRBJ2-7; tentatively, D is TRBD1 (6 bases). The CDR3 covers 15 residues. Germline V CDR1 and CDR2: SEHNR, FQNEAQ (reference sequence). Trimming removed 5 bases at V and 0 bases at J, with 14 bases between.

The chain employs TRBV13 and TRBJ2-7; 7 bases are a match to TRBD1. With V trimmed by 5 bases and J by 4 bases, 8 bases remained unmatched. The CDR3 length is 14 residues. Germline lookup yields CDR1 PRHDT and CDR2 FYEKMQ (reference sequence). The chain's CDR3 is CASSPRQGPYEQYF. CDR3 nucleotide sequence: TGTGCCAGCAGCCCTAGACAGGGCCCGTACGAGCAGTACTTC.